Shown below are 8 T cell receptor beta chains from a single sample sequenced in a study of post-analysis software for immune sequencing data. The study, taken as a whole, reports: Patients carried five TRBV segments more frequently than controls did, and TRBV5-6, TRBV5-1 and TRBV20-1 were among them.

Antigens of these TCRs are unknown. TCR beta libraries were prepared from cDNA with unique molecular identifiers. TCRdb re-called the PCR reads through MiXCR, storing one row per CDR3 protein. The sample has roughly 540,000 distinct CDR3 sequences, 30% to 40% seen once; the top ten hold approximately 5.4%. Source material: blood. These receptors all come from a girl aged 2-17 years with multiple sclerosis.

The CDR3 is CSVGAQYGYTF. For the CDR3, the DNA is TGCAGCGTTGGGGCGCAGTATGGCTACACCTTC. This rearrangement joins TRBV29-1 to TRBJ1-2, with D hard to call. Germline V gene data show CDR1 as SQVTM and CDR2 as ANQGSEA. The V and J ends lost 4 bases and 5 bases respectively, with 8 bases between them. The CDR3 has 11 residues.

The chain links TRBV7-3 to TRBJ2-3, with 8 bases that match TRBD1. In germline, CDR1 is SGHTA, CDR2 FQGTGA. The ends lost 7 bases at V and 2 bases at J; junction bases unmatched: 5. The CDR3 extends over 14 amino acids. The CDR3 nucleotides are TGTGCCAGCAAAGGGGACAGGTTCACAGATACGCAGTATTTT. It translates to CASKGDRFTDTQYF.

A few counts support this clonotype. The chain combines TRBV7-9 with TRBJ2-1; 12 bases map to TRBD2. The ends lost 1 base at V and 11 bases at J; junction bases unmatched: 3. The CDR3 runs to 14 residues. Germline V gene lookup returns CDR1 SEHNR and CDR2 FQNEAQ (reference sequence). This CDR3 is CASSLVTSGGQQFF. CDR3 sequence (DNA): TGTGCCAGCAGCTTAGTGACTAGCGGGGGACAGCAGTTCTTC.

The chain uses TRBV20-1 and TRBJ1-1; D not certain. The length of the CDR3 is 15 residues. Germline CDR1 DFQATT, CDR2 SNEGSKA (reference sequence). V gave up 0 bases and J gave up 0 bases, with 11 bases separating them. CDR3 region: CSARESGFMNTEAFF. The DNA of the CDR3 is TGCAGTGCTAGAGAATCCGGGTTTATGAACACTGAAGCTTTCTTT.

The rearrangement uses TRBV7-6 and TRBJ2-1, with 13 bases aligning to TRBD2. This CDR3 spans 15 amino acids. Trimming took 3 bases from V and 8 from J; bases not matched to a gene: 4. Germline CDR1 reads SGHVS; CDR2 reads FNYEAQ. CDR3 DNA sequence: TGTGCCAGCAGCTTGGGGACTAGCGGGGTGGATGAGCAGTTCTTC. Its translation: CASSLGTSGVDEQFF.

The rearrangement joins TRBV4-1 to TRBJ2-6, with TRBD1 matching over 8 bases. J was trimmed by 4 bases and V by 5 bases; bases with no gene match: 7. The germline CDR1 and CDR2 sequences are MGHRA and YSYEKL. This CDR3 spans 16 amino acids. The DNA for the CDR3 is TGCGCCAGCAGCGTACAGGGGGTAGGGGGGGCCAACGTCCTGACTTTC. Protein sequence: CASSVQGVGGANVLTF.

This clonotype was recorded a few times. The J gene is TRBJ1-4, the V gene TRBV20-1; unclear D gene. The CDR3 contains 10 residues. V gave up 6 bases and J gave up 4 bases, with 3 bases separating them. The germline V gene encodes CDR1 DFQATT and CDR2 SNEGSKA (reference sequence). The CDR3 DNA follows: TGCAGTGCGTTTAATGAAAAACTGTTTTTT. This codes for CSAFNEKLFF.

The chain carries TRBV27 and TRBJ2-1, with 10 bases that match TRBD2. CDR3 length: 15 amino acids. The germline V gene encodes CDR1 MNHEY and CDR2 SMNVEV (reference sequence). Germline trimming cut 6 bases from V and 3 bases from J; bases unmatched to any gene: 5. The CDR3 nucleotides read TGTGCCAGCAGCCCTACTAGCGGGATCTACAATGAGCAGTTCTTC. This encodes CASSPTSGIYNEQFF.